Shown below are 4 T cell receptor beta chains from a single sample sequenced in a study of CD8+CD57+ T cells in acquired aplastic anemia. Investigators profiled TCR beta VDJ and CDR3 from genomic DNA template. MiXCR, run by TCRdb on the reads, gives a single entry per CDR3 protein. The table includes a few hundred thousand distinct CDR3 sequences, approximately 60% detected once. Sequencing was performed on sorted CD4+, CD8+, or CD8+CD57+ T cells (not recorded which) from PBMCs. The receptors here all came from a human donor in good health.

The chain employs TRBV25-1 and TRBJ1-5, with 7 nucleotides matching TRBD1. The CDR3 has 12 residues. Trimming at V came to 8 bases and at J to 5 bases, leaving 3 bases not matched to a gene. Germline V CDR1 and CDR2: MGHDK, SYGVNS. The CDR3 loop reads CASGQAYQPQHF. DNA of the CDR3: TGTGCCAGCGGACAGGCTTATCAGCCCCAGCATTTT.

This clonotype was detected ten times or more. J is TRBJ2-7 and V is TRBV6-1; D gene uncertain. V shed 2 bases and J shed 0 bases, with 11 bases lying between them. The CDR3 sequence is 15 residues long. The V gene's germline CDR1 is MNHNS and CDR2 SASEGT. The CDR3 bases are TGTGCCAGCAGTGAAAATAACCTGAGCTCCTACGAGCAGTACTTC. This gives the protein CASSENNLSSYEQYF.

The V and J genes are TRBV7-8 and TRBJ1-3; D is possibly TRBD1 (6 bases). Germline V gene sequence: CDR1 SGHVS, CDR2 FQNEAQ. V was trimmed by 4 bases and J by 2 bases, leaving 12 bases between them. This CDR3 contains 15 residues. CDR3 in DNA: TGTGCCAGCAGCTCGGACAGCCTTACTGGAAACACCATATATTTT. It is translated as CASSSDSLTGNTIYF.

The V and J genes are TRBV7-6 and TRBJ2-5; 8 bases agree with TRBD2. The CDR3 sequence is 17 residues long. CDR1 is SGHVS and CDR2 is FNYEAQ in the germline V gene. After removal of 4 bases from V and 2 bases from J, the junction contained 12 bases not matched to a gene. The CDR3 here is CASSSDGRASGQETQYF. The CDR3 nucleotides read TGTGCCAGCAGCTCCGACGGGAGGGCCTCGGGGCAAGAGACCCAGTACTTC. The whole variable domain, filled in from reference TRBV7-6 and TRBJ2-5, reads GAGVSQSPRYKVTKRGQDVALRCDPISGHVSLYWYRQALGQGPEFLTYFNYEAQQDKSGLPNDRFSAERPEGSISTLTIQRTEQRDSAMYRCASSSDGRASGQETQYFGPGTRLLVL.